Here is one TCR beta chain with its context. Antigen specificity is unknown. The sample comes from a study of PD-1 blockade in classical Hodgkin lymphoma. The length of the CDR3 is 14 residues. Per the germline V gene, CDR1 is MNHEY and CDR2 is SMNVEV (reference sequence). The germline V and J ends were trimmed by 3 bases and 4 bases, with 12 bases remaining between them. Some clones are missing from TCRdb's copy, which holds only in-frame ones; the method was immunoSEQ multiplex PCR. The sample shows more than 85,000 clones, around 90% of them seen only once. Time point meaning: cycle 4 day 1 (C4D1), after five to seven weeks of nivolumab. Each and every patient relapsed after autologous stem cell transplantation, and patients got differing brentuximab vedotin exposure. Study-wide points: Unlike CD8+ TCR diversity, which did not rise significantly by C4D1, CD4+ TCR diversity did. Newly diagnosed patients and complete responders had comparable diversity at baseline. The origin of the repertoire differences remains undefined, with disease activity or prior therapy as possible causes. Relapsed/refractory patients reportedly had lower baseline diversity than newly diagnosed patients.

This rearrangement joins TRBV27 to TRBJ1-2, with a tentative D call TRBD1 (6 bases). The input for sequencing was peripheral blood mononuclear cells (PBMCs), taken before the fourth cycle of nivolumab. The TCR was taken from a human donor with classical Hodgkin lymphoma. The CDR3 is CASSFRGAGYGYTF. CDR3 sequence (DNA): TGTGCCAGCAGTTTTCGGGGGGCAGGCTATGGCTACACCTTC.